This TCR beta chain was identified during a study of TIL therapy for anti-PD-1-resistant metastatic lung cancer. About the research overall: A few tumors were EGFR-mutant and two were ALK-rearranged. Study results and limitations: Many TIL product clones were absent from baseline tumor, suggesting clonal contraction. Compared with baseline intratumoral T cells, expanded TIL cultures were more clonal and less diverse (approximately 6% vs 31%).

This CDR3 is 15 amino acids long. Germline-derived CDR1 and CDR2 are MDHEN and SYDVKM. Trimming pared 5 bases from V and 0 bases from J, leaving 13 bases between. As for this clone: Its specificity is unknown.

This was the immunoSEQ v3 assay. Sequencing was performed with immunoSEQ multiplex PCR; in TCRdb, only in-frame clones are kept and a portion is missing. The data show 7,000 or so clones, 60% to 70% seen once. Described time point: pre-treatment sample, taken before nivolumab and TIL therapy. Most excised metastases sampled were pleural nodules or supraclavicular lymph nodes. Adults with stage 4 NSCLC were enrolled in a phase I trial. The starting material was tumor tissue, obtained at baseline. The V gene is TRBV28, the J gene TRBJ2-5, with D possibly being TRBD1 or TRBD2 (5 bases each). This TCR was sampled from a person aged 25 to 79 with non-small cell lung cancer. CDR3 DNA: TGTGCCAGCAGTCGCCGTCTGGGGGACCAAGAGACCCAGTACTTC. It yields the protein CASSRRLGDQETQYF.